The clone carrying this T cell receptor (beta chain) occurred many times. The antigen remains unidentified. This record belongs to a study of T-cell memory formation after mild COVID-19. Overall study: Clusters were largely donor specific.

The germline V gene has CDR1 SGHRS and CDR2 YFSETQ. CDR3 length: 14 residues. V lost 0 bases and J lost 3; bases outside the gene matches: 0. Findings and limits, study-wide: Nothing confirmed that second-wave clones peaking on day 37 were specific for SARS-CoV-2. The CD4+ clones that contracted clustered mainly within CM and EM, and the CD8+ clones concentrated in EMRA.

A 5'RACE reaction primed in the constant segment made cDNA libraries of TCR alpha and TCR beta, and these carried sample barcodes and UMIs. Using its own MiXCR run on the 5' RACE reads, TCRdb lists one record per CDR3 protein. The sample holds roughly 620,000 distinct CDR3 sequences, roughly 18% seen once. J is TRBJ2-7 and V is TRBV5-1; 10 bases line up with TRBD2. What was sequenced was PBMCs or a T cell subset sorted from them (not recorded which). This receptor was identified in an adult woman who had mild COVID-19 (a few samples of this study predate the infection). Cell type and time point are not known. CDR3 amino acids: CASSLGTSGYEQYF. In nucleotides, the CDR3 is TGCGCCAGCAGCTTGGGGACTAGCGGCTACGAGCAGTACTTC.